Each of the 13 T cell receptor beta chains below was sequenced from the same sample in a study of cytotoxic CD8 clonotypes in ibrutinib-treated CLL. Assay: immunoSEQ multiplex PCR; the TCRdb copy retains only in-frame clones and omits some. The table has about 140,000 clones, approximately 89% seen once. Sequenced here: PBMCs, sampled after 12 months of ibrutinib treatment. Receptors were obtained from a human donor with chronic lymphocytic leukemia.

The rearrangement uses TRBV2 and TRBJ1-2, with D unresolved. CDR3 length: 13 residues. The germline V gene has CDR1 SNHLY and CDR2 FYNNEI. V lost 2 bases to trimming and J lost 8 bases, with 12 bases between them. CDR3 DNA: TGTGCCAGCAGTGAAAGTATCGGGCAGGGCTACACCTTC. This gives the protein CASSESIGQGYTF.

The rearrangement uses TRBV27 and TRBJ1-5; 9 bases map to TRBD1. The CDR3 has 17 amino acids. The J segment lost 2 bases and the V segment lost 4 bases, leaving 9 bases of the junction unmatched. CDR1 is MNHEY and CDR2 is SMNVEV in the germline V gene (reference sequence). The CDR3 DNA reads as TGTGCCAGCAGTTCCCACGGGGGACAGGGAGGCAATCAGCCCCAGCATTTT. It is translated as CASSSHGGQGGNQPQHF.

The CDR3 sequence: CASSLTGAGSFF. The CDR3 DNA reads as TGTGCCAGCAGCCTTACAGGGGCAGGGAGTTTCTTT. This sequence joins TRBV4-2 and TRBJ1-1; 7 bases line up with TRBD1. The germline V gene encodes CDR1 LGHNA and CDR2 YNFKEQ. Losses at the gene ends were 4 bases for V and 13 bases for J; bases not matched to a gene: 9. This CDR3 region has 12 residues.

This clone was found a few times. This sequence joins TRBV9 and TRBJ2-3; D gene ambiguous. With 0 bases removed from V and 1 base from J, the gap between germline ends came to 3 bases. Germline V gene lookup returns CDR1 SGDLS and CDR2 YYNGEE. This CDR3 contains 13 residues. DNA of the CDR3: TGTGCCAGCAGCGTAGGGGGCACAGATACGCAGTATTTT. Amino acid sequence: CASSVGGTDTQYF.

V gene TRBV7-9 combines with J gene TRBJ2-7; 9 nucleotides match TRBD1. This CDR3 has 13 amino acids. Germline V gene sequence: CDR1 SEHNR, CDR2 FQNEAQ (reference sequence). J gave up 10 bases and V 5 bases, and 9 bases lay outside the gene matches. The CDR3 here is CASSAGQGLRQYF. In DNA, the CDR3 is TGTGCCAGCAGCGCGGGACAGGGACTACGTCAGTACTTC.

The chain links TRBV27 to TRBJ2-1; D unclear. V lost 1 base and J lost 2, with 9 bases in between. Germline V gives CDR1 MNHEY, CDR2 SMNVEV (reference sequence). The CDR3 contains 15 residues. CDR3 nucleotides: TGTGCCAGCAGTTTATTCCTCGGCCCCTACAATGAGCAGTTCTTC. Translated: CASSLFLGPYNEQFF.

The CDR3 loop reads CASSLPLAENPYNEQFF. The CDR3 coding sequence is TGTGCCAGCAGCTTACCTTTAGCAGAGAACCCCTACAATGAGCAGTTCTTC. J is TRBJ2-1 and V is TRBV11-2, with no clear D. This CDR3 is built from 17 residues. Germline assignment: CDR1 SGHAT and CDR2 FQNNGV. Trimming removed 2 bases from V and 2 bases from J, with 16 bases in between. The whole variable domain, filled in from reference TRBV11-2 and TRBJ2-1, reads EAGVAQSPRYKIIEKRQSVAFWCNPISGHATLYWYQQILGQGPKLLIQFQNNGVVDDSQLPKDRFSAERLKGVDSTLKIQPAKLEDSAVYLCASSLPLAENPYNEQFFGPGTRLTVL.

The chain links TRBV28 to TRBJ1-5; tentative D call: TRBD1 (5 bases). The germline V gene has CDR1 MDHEN and CDR2 SYDVKM. V was clipped by 5 bases and J by 3 bases, with 17 bases between them. The CDR3 has 16 amino acids. The CDR3 DNA reads as TGTGCCAGCAGTAATCAGGGAGTAAGTTACAATCAGCCCCAGCATTTT. Translation gives CASSNQGVSYNQPQHF.

The chain joins TRBV10-1 to TRBJ2-3, with D uncertain. There are 15 residues in the CDR3. Germline assignment: CDR1 WNHNN and CDR2 SYGVQD (reference sequence). V was trimmed by 6 bases and J by 0 bases, leaving 13 bases between them. CDR3 protein: CASRADFQSTDTQYF. The DNA of the CDR3 is TGCGCCAGCAGGGCTGATTTCCAAAGCACAGATACGCAGTATTTT.

The chain combines TRBV7-9 with TRBJ2-3; D unresolved. Germline V gene data show CDR1 as SEHNR and CDR2 as FQNEAQ (reference sequence). This CDR3 region has 13 residues. V was trimmed by 5 bases and J by 3 bases, leaving 9 bases between them. The CDR3 nucleotides read TGTGCCAGCAGCCCGGTGGAAACAGATACGCAGTATTTT. It codes for CASSPVETDTQYF.

The J gene is TRBJ2-1, the V gene TRBV6-6, with a possible D match to TRBD1 (6 bases). Per germline, CDR1 MNHNY and CDR2 SVGAGI (reference sequence). The V and J ends lost 4 bases and 3 bases respectively, with 16 bases between them. CDR3 size: 16 residues. The CDR3 is CASSSLQGVFYNEQFF. CDR3 coding DNA: TGTGCCAGCAGTTCTCTACAGGGTGTCTTCTACAATGAGCAGTTCTTC.

The chain is built from TRBV18 and TRBJ1-2; possibly TRBD1 for D (6 bases). CDR3 length: 15 residues. Germline CDR1 and CDR2: KGHSH and LQKENI. With 6 bases removed from V and 3 bases from J, the gap between germline ends came to 17 bases. CDR3 bases: TGTGCCAGCTCCACCGGGGACACAAACTACTATGGCTACACCTTC. Its protein is CASSTGDTNYYGYTF.

As for this clone: The conserved phenylalanine or tryptophan normally closing the CDR3 is absent here, so this likely arose from a read error. No DNA is shown, since the ends of the CDR3 on it are uncertain; the CDR3 is the one TCRdb lists. The chain combines TRBV5-4 with TRBJ2-7. Per the germline V gene, CDR1 is SGHNT and CDR2 is YYREEE (reference sequence). The CDR3 has 8 amino acids, counting both end residues. CDR3 sequence reads: CASSQDKS.